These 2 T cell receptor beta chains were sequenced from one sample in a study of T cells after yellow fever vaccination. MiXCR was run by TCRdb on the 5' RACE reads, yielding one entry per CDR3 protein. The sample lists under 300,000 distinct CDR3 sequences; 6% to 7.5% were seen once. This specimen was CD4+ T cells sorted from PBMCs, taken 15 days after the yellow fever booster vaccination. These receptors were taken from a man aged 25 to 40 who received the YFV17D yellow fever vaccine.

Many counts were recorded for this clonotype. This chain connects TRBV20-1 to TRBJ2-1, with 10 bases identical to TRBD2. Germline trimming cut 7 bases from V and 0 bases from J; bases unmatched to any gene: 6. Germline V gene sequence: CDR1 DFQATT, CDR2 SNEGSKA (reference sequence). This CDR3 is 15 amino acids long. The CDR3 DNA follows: TGCAGTGAGAGGTCTAGCGGGAGCTCCTACAATGAGCAGTTCTTC. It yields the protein CSERSSGSSYNEQFF.

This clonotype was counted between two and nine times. The CDR3 bases are TGTGCCAGCAGCTCATCCGGGACAGGCTCTCCTGGGCAGTACTTC. It translates to CASSSSGTGSPGQYF. The chain combines TRBV7-2 with TRBJ2-7; 8 nucleotides align to TRBD1. Germline V lookup: CDR1 SGHTA, CDR2 FQGNSA. The trim removed 4 bases at V and 9 bases at J, leaving 14 bases unmatched. This CDR3 is 15 amino acids long. Using reference TRBV7-2 and TRBJ2-7 for the parts outside the CDR3, the full variable domain is GAGVSQSPSNKVTEKGKDVELRCDPISGHTALYWYRQSLGQGLEFLIYFQGNSAPDKSGLPSDRFSAERTGGSVSTLTIQRTQQEDSAVYLCASSSSGTGSPGQYFGPGTRLTVT.